Following are 9 T cell receptor beta chains from one sample sequenced in a study of blood T cell repertoires in COVID-19. Clones were sequenced by immunoSEQ multiplex PCR, and TCRdb holds only the in-frame ones, with some missing. The sample records some 220,000 clones, around three quarters being singletons. The sample taken for sequencing was peripheral blood. The receptors were sampled from a woman in her 70s with acute or convalescent COVID-19.

The rearrangement joins TRBV11-2 to TRBJ2-7; maybe TRBD1 (5 bases). CDR1 is SGHAT, CDR2 FQNNGV, per germline. The CDR3 runs 15 residues. Trimming removed 5 bases at V and 4 bases at J, with 18 bases between. In DNA form, the CDR3 reads TGTGCCAGCAGCCTCTCCCCCTTGACAGTATACGAGCAGTACTTC. This codes for CASSLSPLTVYEQYF.

This clone has a handful of counts. The same CDR3 also results from other DNA sequences found in this sample. The V gene is TRBV15, the J gene TRBJ2-5, with 9 bases identical to TRBD1. The ends lost 1 base at V and 3 bases at J; junction bases unmatched: 0. This CDR3 comprises 14 residues. Germline V gene sequence: CDR1 LNHNV, CDR2 YYDKDF (reference sequence). CDR3 coding DNA: TGTGCCACCAGCAGAGGGACAGGGGAAGAGACCCAGTACTTC. Amino acid sequence: CATSRGTGEETQYF.

A single count supports this clone. The gene calls are TRBV10-1 and TRBJ2-3; 8 nucleotides line up with TRBD1. CDR1 is WNHNN, CDR2 SYGVQD, per germline (reference sequence). CDR3 length: 19 residues. V was clipped by 6 bases and J by 4 bases; unmatched bases: 21. The CDR3 loop is CASSATSHGQGGWADTQYF. The CDR3 DNA is TGCGCCAGCAGCGCTACTTCTCATGGACAGGGCGGGTGGGCAGATACGCAGTATTTT.

The rearrangement joins TRBV10-3 to TRBJ2-7, with TRBD1 matching 8 bases. Germline V gene data show CDR1 as ENHRY and CDR2 as SYGVKD. This CDR3 region has 14 residues. With V trimmed by 2 bases and J by 1 base, 1 base remained unmatched. CDR3 nucleotides: TGTGCCATCAGTGAGGGACAGGGTTCCTACGAGCAGTACTTC. It translates to CAISEGQGSYEQYF.

V gene TRBV11-1 combines with J gene TRBJ1-1, with D perhaps TRBD1 (6 bases). Trimming took 6 bases from V and 4 from J, leaving 12 bases between them. Germline V gene data show CDR1 as SGHAT and CDR2 as FQDESV (reference sequence). This CDR3 is built from 13 residues. The CDR3 here is CASSSQGSTEAFF. As DNA, the CDR3 is TGTGCCAGCAGTTCACAGGGAAGCACTGAAGCTTTCTTT.

The chain links TRBV27 to TRBJ2-7, with a possible D match to TRBD1 (5 bases). The CDR3 extends over 15 amino acids. Trimming left V 2 bases short and J 2 bases short, with 13 bases between. In germline, CDR1 is MNHEY, CDR2 SMNVEV (reference sequence). The CDR3 loop reads CASSLETGSPYEQYF. CDR3 DNA sequence: TGTGCCAGCAGTTTAGAAACAGGATCACCCTACGAGCAGTACTTC.

The V gene is TRBV4-1, the J gene TRBJ2-3; 9 bases fit TRBD2. Unmatched junction bases numbered 22, after V lost 0 bases and J lost 6 bases. Germline V CDR1 and CDR2: MGHRA, YSYEKL. There are 21 residues in the CDR3. The CDR3 loop reads CASSQDVGWLAGMVSEDTQYF. In DNA form, the CDR3 reads TGCGCCAGCAGCCAAGATGTTGGTTGGCTAGCGGGGATGGTTTCGGAGGATACGCAGTATTTT.

CDR3 nucleotide sequence: TGTGCCAGCAGTTACTCCTTCCGGGACAGGGTGCGAAGTGAAAAACTGTTTTTT. Its translation: CASSYSFRDRVRSEKLFF. The chain uses TRBV6-2 or TRBV6-3 and TRBJ1-4; 9 bases align to TRBD1. From germline, CDR1 is MNHEY and CDR2 SVGEGT. The V gene end was trimmed by 0 bases and the J gene end by 7 bases; junction bases not matched to a gene: 12. The CDR3 has 18 residues.

The rearrangement uses TRBV2 and TRBJ1-4, with a possible D match to TRBD1 (5 bases). The CDR3 has 15 residues. Trimming took off 5 bases at V and 2 bases at J, with 12 bases between the two ends. CDR1 is SNHLY and CDR2 is FYNNEI in the germline V gene. DNA for the CDR3: TGTGCCAGCAGTCGCCAAGGGGTGACTAATGAAAAACTGTTTTTT. Protein product: CASSRQGVTNEKLFF.